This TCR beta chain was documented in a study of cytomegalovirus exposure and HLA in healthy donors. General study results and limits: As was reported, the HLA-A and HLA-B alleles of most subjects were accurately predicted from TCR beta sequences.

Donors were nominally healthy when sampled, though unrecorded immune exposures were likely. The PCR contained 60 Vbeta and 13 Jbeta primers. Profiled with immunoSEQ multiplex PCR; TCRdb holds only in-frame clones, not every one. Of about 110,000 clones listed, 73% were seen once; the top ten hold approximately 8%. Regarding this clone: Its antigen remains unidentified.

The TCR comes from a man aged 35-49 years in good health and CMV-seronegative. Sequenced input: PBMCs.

The CDR3 loop is CASSFGLAGATLVQYF. In nucleotides, the CDR3 is TGTGCCAGCAGCTTCGGACTAGCGGGGGCAACGTTGGTTCAGTACTTC. The V gene is TRBV9, the J gene TRBJ2-4, with 13 bases fitting TRBD2. The V gene end was trimmed by 4 bases and the J gene end by 11 bases; junction bases not matched to a gene: 12. The CDR3 has 16 amino acids. CDR1 is SGDLS, CDR2 YYNGEE, per germline.